This is a list of T cell receptor beta chains from one sample in a study of blood T cell repertoires in COVID-19. The protocol was immunoSEQ multiplex PCR, while the TCRdb copy is restricted to in-frame clones and leaves out a portion. The sample includes 270,000 or so clones, approximately 90% seen only once; the top ten take roughly 4.8%. Specimen: peripheral blood. The receptors derive from a man aged 35 to 55 with acute or convalescent COVID-19. Each CDR3 is given with its conserved first and last residue. The D gene is left open where the match is weak. Size values are once, few and many counts, or a class for expanded clones, and some rows have none.

>TRBJ1-1|.|few|TRBV30
CAWRQGMNTEAFF
TGTGCCTGGAGACAGGGAATGAACACTGAAGCTTTCTTT
>TRBJ1-2|TRBD1|once|TRBV28
CASSLWTGTGYGYTF
TGTGCCAGCAGTTTATGGACCGGGACAGGGTATGGCTACACCTTC
>TRBJ2-2|.|.|TRBV5-1
CASRDSGKNTGELFF
TGCGCCAGCAGGGACAGTGGAAAAAACACCGGGGAGCTGTTTTTT
>TRBJ1-1|.|.|TRBV6-5
CASSWAGQNTEAFF
TGTGCCAGCAGTTGGGCGGGCCAGAACACTGAAGCTTTCTTT
>TRBJ1-4|.|.|TRBV2
CASSETALRDEKLFF
TGTGCCAGCAGTGAAACCGCTCTCAGGGATGAAAAACTGTTTTTT
>TRBJ2-7|TRBD1|.|TRBV18
CASSPRGGQGLFHEQYF
TGTGCCAGCTCACCTCGCGGGGGACAGGGGTTGTTCCACGAGCAGTACTTC
>TRBJ1-1|.|.|TRBV3-1/TRBV3-2
CASSQSTRSEAFF
TGTGCCAGCAGCCAGTCGACTCGGTCTGAAGCTTTCTTT
>TRBJ2-7|.|.|TRBV2
CASNLLGGLGEQYF
TGTGCCAGCAACCTCCTTGGCGGACTGGGCGAGCAGTACTTC
>TRBJ2-7|TRBD1|.|TRBV3-1/TRBV3-2
CASSQDYGWQGAREQYF
TGTGCCAGCAGTCAAGACTATGGTTGGCAGGGGGCACGGGAGCAGTACTTC
>TRBJ1-1|.|few|TRBV14
CASSQSGRTSEAFF
TGTGCCAGCAGCCAATCCGGACGGACTTCTGAAGCTTTCTTT
>TRBJ2-6|.|.|TRBV6-5
CASSREGANVLTF
TGTGCCAGCAGTCGAGAAGGGGCCAACGTCCTGACTTTC
>TRBJ2-2|TRBD2|.|TRBV2
CASSLTGGIGELFF
TGTGCCAGCAGTCTCACGGGGGGGATCGGGGAGCTGTTTTTT
>TRBJ2-7|.|.|TRBV6-1
CASSEPFYEQYF
TGTGCCAGCAGTGAACCCTTCTACGAGCAGTACTTC
>TRBJ1-6|.|once|TRBV27
CASSSETGESSYNSPLHF
TGTGCCAGCAGTTCCGAAACAGGAGAAAGCTCCTATAATTCACCCCTCCACTTT
>TRBJ1-1|.|.|TRBV5-1
CASSLAVGRNTEAFF
TGCGCCAGCAGCTTGGCCGTGGGCAGGAACACTGAAGCTTTCTTT
>TRBJ2-1|.|.|TRBV7-8
CASSGDRVLAGGEQFF
TGTGCCAGCAGCGGTGACAGGGTGCTAGCGGGCGGTGAGCAGTTCTTC
>TRBJ2-2|TRBD1|.|TRBV5-1
CASSLAQGDNTGELFF
TGCGCCAGCAGCTTGGCGCAGGGGGACAACACCGGGGAGCTGTTTTTT
>TRBJ1-5|.|once|TRBV29-1
CSVSGANQPQHF
TGCAGCGTTTCAGGGGCCAATCAGCCCCAGCATTTT
>TRBJ1-1|.|.|TRBV19
CASSIRGGNTEAFF
TGTGCCAGTAGTATAAGAGGGGGGAACACTGAAGCTTTCTTT
>TRBJ1-1|.|.|TRBV5-8
CASSFDRMNTEAFF
TGTGCCAGCAGCTTTGACAGAATGAACACTGAAGCTTTCTTT
>TRBJ2-1|TRBD1|.|TRBV11-1
CASSLEYRGLNEQFF
TGTGCCAGCAGCTTAGAATACAGGGGGCTAAATGAGCAGTTCTTC
>TRBJ2-7|TRBD1|.|TRBV5-8
CASRRQGRSYEQYF
TGTGCCAGCAGGAGACAGGGTCGCAGCTACGAGCAGTACTTC
>TRBJ1-6|TRBD1|once|TRBV5-1
CASMTGSSSYNSPLHF
TGCGCCAGTATGACAGGGTCAAGCTCCTATAATTCACCCCTCCACTTT
>TRBJ2-2|.|.|TRBV11-2
CASSYTGITGELFF
TGTGCCAGCAGCTACACAGGGATCACCGGGGAGCTGTTTTTT
>TRBJ1-1|TRBD1|.|TRBV5-1
CASSPYTGTENTEAFF
TGCGCCAGCAGCCCGTATACCGGGACAGAGAACACTGAAGCTTTCTTT
>TRBJ2-3|.|.|TRBV4-2
CASSRGQPDTQYF
TGTGCCAGCAGCCGAGGACAGCCAGATACGCAGTATTTT
>TRBJ1-1|TRBD1|.|TRBV5-1
CASSRTGLNTEAFF
TGCGCCAGCAGCCGGACAGGACTGAACACTGAAGCTTTCTTT
>TRBJ1-4|TRBD1|.|TRBV7-9
CASSLGQGSGEKLFF
TGTGCCAGCAGCTTAGGACAGGGGTCGGGTGAAAAACTGTTTTTT
>TRBJ1-1|TRBD1|.|TRBV19
CASKSSGTGGRPRLGTEAFF
TGTGCCAGTAAGAGTAGTGGGACAGGGGGTCGCCCCCGCTTAGGAACTGAAGCTTTCTTT
>TRBJ1-1|.|.|TRBV28
CASSFRGPTRGNTEAFF
TGTGCCAGCAGTTTTAGGGGTCCAACCAGGGGAAACACTGAAGCTTTCTTT
>TRBJ2-3|.|.|TRBV15
CATSRVNSGRRSSTDTQYF
TGTGCCACCAGCAGAGTTAACAGTGGCAGACGGTCTAGCACAGATACGCAGTATTTT
>TRBJ2-2|TRBD2|.|TRBV10-3
CAISVWGGDTGELFF
TGTGCCATCAGTGTCTGGGGGGGAGACACCGGGGAGCTGTTTTTT
>TRBJ1-2|TRBD1|once|TRBV12-3/TRBV12-4
CASRHGQVYGYTF
TGTGCCAGCAGACATGGACAGGTCTATGGCTACACCTTC
>TRBJ2-7|.|.|TRBV10-2
CASTDSFYEQYF
TGCGCCAGCACCGACAGTTTTTACGAGCAGTACTTC
>TRBJ1-2|.|.|TRBV7-2
CASSPTSGVHSYTF
TGTGCCAGCAGCCCGACTTCGGGGGTTCATTCCTACACCTTC